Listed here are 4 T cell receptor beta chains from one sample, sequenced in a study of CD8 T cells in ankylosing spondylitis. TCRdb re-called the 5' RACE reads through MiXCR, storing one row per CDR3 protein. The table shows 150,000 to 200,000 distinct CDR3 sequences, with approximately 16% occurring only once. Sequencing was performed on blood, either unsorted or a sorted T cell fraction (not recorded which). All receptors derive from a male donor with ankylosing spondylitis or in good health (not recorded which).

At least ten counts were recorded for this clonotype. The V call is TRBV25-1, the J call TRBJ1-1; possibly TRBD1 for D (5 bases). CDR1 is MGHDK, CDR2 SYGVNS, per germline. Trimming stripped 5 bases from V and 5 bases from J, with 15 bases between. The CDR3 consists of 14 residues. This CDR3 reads CASSRNTGGTEAFF. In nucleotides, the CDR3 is TGTGCCAGCAGTAGGAACACCGGGGGAACTGAAGCTTTCTTT.

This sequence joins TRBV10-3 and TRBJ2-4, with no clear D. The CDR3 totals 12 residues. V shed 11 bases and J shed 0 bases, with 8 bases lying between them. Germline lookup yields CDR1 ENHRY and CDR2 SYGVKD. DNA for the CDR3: TGTGCCGTATCCCCAGCCAAAAACATTCAGTACTTC. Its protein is CAVSPAKNIQYF.

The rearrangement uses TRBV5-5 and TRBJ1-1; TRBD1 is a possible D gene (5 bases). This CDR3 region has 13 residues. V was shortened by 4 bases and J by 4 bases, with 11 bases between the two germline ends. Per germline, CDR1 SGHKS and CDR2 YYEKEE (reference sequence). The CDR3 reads CASSQLGGTEAFF. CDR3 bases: TGTGCCAGCAGCCAGTTGGGGGGCACTGAAGCTTTCTTT.

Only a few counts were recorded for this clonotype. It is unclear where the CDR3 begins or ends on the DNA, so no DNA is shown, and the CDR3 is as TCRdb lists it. CDR3 amino acids: CAIRETGVGMIMKNCFF. The rearrangement links TRBV10-3 to TRBJ1-4; TRBD1 is the table's D call, not checked against the DNA. Germline values: CDR1 ENHRY, CDR2 SYGVKD. The CDR3 length equals 17 residues, ends included.